A selection of T cell receptor beta chains follows, all from one sample in a study of identical twins. TCRdb processed the 5' RACE reads anew with MiXCR; each CDR3 protein has one entry. The sample has around 340,000 distinct CDR3 sequences, 7% to 9.5% seen once. Material for sequencing was naive T cells sorted from blood. These receptor sequences come from a woman between 45 and 60 years old in good health. The CDR3 runs from the conserved cysteine through the conserved F or W. The D gene is left open where the match is weak. Only some rows state a clone size, as once, few, many or a class for expanded clones.

v_call	d_call	clone_size	j_call	cdr3_aa	cdr3_nt
TRBV24-1	TRBD1	few	TRBJ1-5	CATRQGWGQPQHF	TGTGCCACCCGACAGGGGTGGGGTCAGCCCCAGCATTTT
TRBV5-6	TRBD1	-	TRBJ2-1	CASSSLPGQGLNEQFF	TGTGCCAGCAGCTCCCTGCCGGGACAGGGGCTCAATGAGCAGTTCTTC
TRBV18	-	few	TRBJ2-1	CASSPYYNEQFF	TGTGCCAGCTCGCCCTATTACAATGAGCAGTTCTTC
TRBV18	-	-	TRBJ2-2	CASSPARNTGELFF	TGTGCCAGCTCACCGGCCAGGAACACCGGGGAGCTGTTTTTT
TRBV6-2/TRBV6-3	-	-	TRBJ2-1	CASSLAGAHGEQFF	TGTGCCAGCAGTTTGGCGGGGGCACATGGTGAGCAGTTCTTC
TRBV7-2	TRBD1	many	TRBJ1-2	CASSPQDRIYGYTF	TGTGCCAGCAGCCCCCAGGACAGGATCTATGGCTACACCTTC
TRBV11-2	TRBD2	-	TRBJ2-3	CASSSRLAGAADTQYF	TGTGCCAGCAGCTCTAGACTAGCGGGAGCCGCAGATACGCAGTATTTT
TRBV5-1	TRBD1	-	TRBJ2-7	CASSLSGGRGEQYF	TGCGCCAGCAGCTTGTCAGGGGGTCGGGGCGAGCAGTACTTC
TRBV20-1	TRBD1	few	TRBJ2-7	CSALEGGAPGYF	TGCAGTGCTCTAGAAGGGGGCGCCCCAGGATACTTC
TRBV9	TRBD1	few	TRBJ1-6	CASSGGDRALSSPLHF	TGTGCCAGCAGCGGGGGGGACAGGGCGCTTTCGTCACCCCTCCACTTT
TRBV12-3/TRBV12-4	TRBD1	many	TRBJ2-7	CASRWTGGDEQYF	TGTGCCAGCAGATGGACAGGGGGCGACGAGCAGTACTTC
TRBV27	TRBD1	-	TRBJ2-7	CASNDREYGEQYF	TGTGCCAGTAACGACAGGGAATACGGCGAGCAGTACTTC
TRBV29-1	-	many	TRBJ2-6	CSVWGAGANVLTF	TGCAGCGTTTGGGGGGCTGGGGCCAACGTCCTGACTTTC
TRBV29-1	-	many	TRBJ1-1	CSVGLASNTEAFF	TGCAGCGTTGGTTTGGCCAGTAACACTGAAGCTTTCTTT
TRBV27	TRBD1	-	TRBJ1-2	CASSLSPGGNYGYTF	TGTGCCAGCAGTTTAAGTCCAGGGGGCAACTATGGCTACACCTTC
TRBV30	TRBD2	-	TRBJ2-1	CAWRLPGTSGYNEQFF	TGTGCCTGGAGGCTCCCCGGGACTAGCGGTTACAATGAGCAGTTCTTC
TRBV9	-	-	TRBJ2-3	CASSLVGGDTQYF	TGTGCCAGCAGTCTTGTAGGTGGGGATACGCAGTATTTT
TRBV12-3/TRBV12-4	-	many	TRBJ2-1	CASSLTRSYNEQFF	TGTGCCAGCAGTTTGACTAGAAGTTACAATGAGCAGTTCTTC
TRBV12-3/TRBV12-4	TRBD1	-	TRBJ1-2	CASSLADWDRGYGYTF	TGTGCCAGCAGTTTAGCGGATTGGGACAGGGGCTATGGCTACACCTTC
TRBV12-5	-	-	TRBJ1-3	CASSGTSSGNTIYF	TGTGCTAGTAGCGGTACGAGCTCTGGAAACACCATATATTTT
TRBV29-1	-	-	TRBJ2-1	CSPSRLYNEQFF	TGCAGCCCCTCCCGGTTGTACAATGAGCAGTTCTTC
TRBV29-1	-	many	TRBJ2-2	CSVDILNTGELFF	TGCAGCGTTGATATCTTGAACACCGGGGAGCTGTTTTTT
TRBV28	-	few	TRBJ2-1	CASMGLGAMRTSSYNEQFF	TGTGCCAGCATGGGGTTGGGAGCCATGAGAACAAGCTCCTACAATGAGCAGTTCTTC
TRBV7-9	-	-	TRBJ2-3	CASSLKFSGTSTDTQYF	TGTGCCAGCAGCTTAAAGTTCAGCGGTACTAGCACAGATACGCAGTATTTT
TRBV5-1	-	-	TRBJ1-2	CASSLGAGEHGYTF	TGCGCCAGCAGCTTGGGCGCAGGGGAACATGGCTACACCTTC
TRBV19	TRBD1	-	TRBJ1-4	CASSPQRQGRYEKLFF	TGTGCCAGTAGTCCGCAAAGACAGGGGAGATATGAAAAACTGTTTTTT
TRBV19	TRBD1	-	TRBJ2-1	CASSARQGGYNEQFF	TGTGCCAGTAGTGCTAGACAGGGGGGCTACAATGAGCAGTTCTTC
TRBV6-5	-	-	TRBJ2-5	CASSPPGSETQYF	TGTGCCAGCAGCCCCCCAGGATCCGAGACCCAGTACTTC
TRBV20-1	TRBD2	once	TRBJ2-5	CSARGLAGVRRETQYF	TGCAGTGCTAGGGGACTAGCGGGAGTAAGAAGGGAGACCCAGTACTTC
TRBV12-3/TRBV12-4	-	many	TRBJ1-1	CASSSTSGAFF	TGTGCCAGCAGTTCAACATCAGGAGCTTTCTTT
TRBV6-6	TRBD2	-	TRBJ2-1	CASRTSGREGEQFF	TGTGCCAGCCGGACTAGCGGGAGGGAGGGTGAGCAGTTCTTC
TRBV27	TRBD1	few	TRBJ2-3	CASSFTGGGGTDTQYF	TGTGCCAGCAGTTTCACAGGGGGAGGAGGGACAGATACGCAGTATTTT
TRBV5-1	-	few	TRBJ1-1	CASSLSGGSEAFF	TGCGCCAGCAGCTTATCGGGGGGCAGTGAAGCTTTCTTT